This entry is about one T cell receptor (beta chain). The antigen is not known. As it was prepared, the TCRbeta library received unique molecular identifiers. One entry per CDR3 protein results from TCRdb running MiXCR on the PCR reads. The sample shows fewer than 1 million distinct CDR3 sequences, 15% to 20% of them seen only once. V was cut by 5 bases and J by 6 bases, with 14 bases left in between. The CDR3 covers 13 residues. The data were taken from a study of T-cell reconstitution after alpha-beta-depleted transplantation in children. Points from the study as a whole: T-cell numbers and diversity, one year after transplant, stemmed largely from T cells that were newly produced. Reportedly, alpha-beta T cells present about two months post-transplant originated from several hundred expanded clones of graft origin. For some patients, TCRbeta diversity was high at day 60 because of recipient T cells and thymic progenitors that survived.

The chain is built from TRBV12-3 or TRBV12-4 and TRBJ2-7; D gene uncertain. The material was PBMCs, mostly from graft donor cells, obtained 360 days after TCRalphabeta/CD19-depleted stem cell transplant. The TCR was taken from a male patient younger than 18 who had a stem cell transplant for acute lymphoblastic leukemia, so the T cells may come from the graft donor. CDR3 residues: CASSHMDGREQYF. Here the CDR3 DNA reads TGTGCCAGCAGTCACATGGACGGACGCGAGCAGTACTTC.